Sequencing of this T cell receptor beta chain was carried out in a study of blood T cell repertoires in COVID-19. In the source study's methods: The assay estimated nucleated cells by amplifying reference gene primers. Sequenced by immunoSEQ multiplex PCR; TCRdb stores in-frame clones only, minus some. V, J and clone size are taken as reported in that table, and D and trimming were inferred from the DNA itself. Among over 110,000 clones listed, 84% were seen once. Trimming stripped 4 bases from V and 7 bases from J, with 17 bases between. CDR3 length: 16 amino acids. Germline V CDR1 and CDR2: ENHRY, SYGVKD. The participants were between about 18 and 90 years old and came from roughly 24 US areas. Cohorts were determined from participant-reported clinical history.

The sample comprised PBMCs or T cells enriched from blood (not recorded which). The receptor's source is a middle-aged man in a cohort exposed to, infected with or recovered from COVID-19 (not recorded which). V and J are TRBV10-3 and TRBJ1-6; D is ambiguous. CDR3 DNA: TGTGCCATCAGTGTAACAGCCCAAGGAGGGAATTCACCCCTCCACTTT. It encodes CAISVTAQGGNSPLHF.